This T cell receptor beta chain derives from a study of tumor-infiltrating lymphocytes in oesophageal squamous cell carcinoma. This clonotype was found many times. Germline assignment: CDR1 MNHNS and CDR2 SASEGT. The J segment lost 7 bases and the V segment lost 5 bases, leaving 15 bases of the junction unmatched. The CDR3 runs to 17 residues. Each CDR3 protein is one row after TCRdb ran MiXCR on the PCR reads. The table records approximately 18,000 distinct CDR3 sequences, 35% to 45% of them present only once. The sequencing sample was made of normal esophageal tissue next to the tumor. The chain couples TRBV6-1 to TRBJ2-7, with 12 bases aligning to TRBD2. This receptor was obtained from a female donor with esophageal squamous cell carcinoma. CDR3 region: CASSYGTSGLVSWEQYF. The CDR3 DNA reads TGTGCCAGCAGTTACGGGACTAGCGGGCTAGTCTCCTGGGAGCAGTACTTC.